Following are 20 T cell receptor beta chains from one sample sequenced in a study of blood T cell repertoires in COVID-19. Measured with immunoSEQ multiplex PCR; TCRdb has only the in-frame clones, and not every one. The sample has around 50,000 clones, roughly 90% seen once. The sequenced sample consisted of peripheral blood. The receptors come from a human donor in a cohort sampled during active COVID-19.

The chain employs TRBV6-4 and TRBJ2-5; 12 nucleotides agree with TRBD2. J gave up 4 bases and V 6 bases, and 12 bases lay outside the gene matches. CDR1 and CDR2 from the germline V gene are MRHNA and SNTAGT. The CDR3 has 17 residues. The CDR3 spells CASRDAPPGLAGETQYF. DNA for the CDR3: TGTGCCAGCAGAGACGCCCCTCCGGGACTAGCGGGAGAGACCCAGTACTTC.

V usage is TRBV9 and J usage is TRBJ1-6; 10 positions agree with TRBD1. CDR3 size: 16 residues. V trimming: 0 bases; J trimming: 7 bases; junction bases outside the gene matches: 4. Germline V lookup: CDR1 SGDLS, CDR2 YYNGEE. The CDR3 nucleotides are TGTGCCAGCAGCGTAGCGCAGGGACAGGGGAATTCACCCCTCCACTTT. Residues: CASSVAQGQGNSPLHF.

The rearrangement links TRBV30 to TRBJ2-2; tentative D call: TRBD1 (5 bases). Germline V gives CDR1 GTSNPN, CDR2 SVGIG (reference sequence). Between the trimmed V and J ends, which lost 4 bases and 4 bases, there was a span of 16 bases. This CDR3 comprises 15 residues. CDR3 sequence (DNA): TGTGCCTGGAAGCCCGGCCCAAGGGGCACCGGGGAGCTGTTTTTT. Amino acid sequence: CAWKPGPRGTGELFF.

CDR3 coding DNA: TGTGCCAGCAAAGGGACTAGCGGAACGTTCTTC. It yields the protein CASKGTSGTFF. This chain connects TRBV28 to TRBJ2-1; 11 bases agree with TRBD2. Germline CDR1 reads MDHEN; CDR2 reads SYDVKM. This CDR3 is built from 11 residues. J gave up 15 bases and V 7 bases, and 5 bases lay outside the gene matches.

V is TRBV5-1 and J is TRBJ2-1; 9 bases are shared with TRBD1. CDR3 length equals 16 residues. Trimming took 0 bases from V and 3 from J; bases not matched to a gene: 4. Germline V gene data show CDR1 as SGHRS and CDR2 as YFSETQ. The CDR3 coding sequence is TGCGCCAGCAGCTTGGGGACAGGGGCCGACTACAATGAGCAGTTCTTC. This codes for CASSLGTGADYNEQFF.

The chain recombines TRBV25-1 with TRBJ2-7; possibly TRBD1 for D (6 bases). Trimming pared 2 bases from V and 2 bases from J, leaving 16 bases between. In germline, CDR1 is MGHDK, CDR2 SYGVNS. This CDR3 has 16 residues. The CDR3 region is CASSERFQGRTYEQYF. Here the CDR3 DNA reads TGTGCCAGCAGTGAAAGGTTCCAGGGGCGTACCTACGAGCAGTACTTC.

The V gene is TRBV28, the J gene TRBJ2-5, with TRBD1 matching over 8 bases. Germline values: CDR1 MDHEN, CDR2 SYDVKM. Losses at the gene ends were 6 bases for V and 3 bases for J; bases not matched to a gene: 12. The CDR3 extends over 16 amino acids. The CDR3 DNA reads TGTGCCAGCAGACCAGATGGGACACAGGGGGAAGAGACCCAGTACTTC. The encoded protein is CASRPDGTQGEETQYF.

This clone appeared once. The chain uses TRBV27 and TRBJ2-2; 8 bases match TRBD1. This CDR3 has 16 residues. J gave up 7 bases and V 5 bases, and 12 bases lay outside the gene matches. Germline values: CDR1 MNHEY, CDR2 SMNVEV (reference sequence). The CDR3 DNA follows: TGTGCCAGCAGTCAATTGGGACAGGAAAATATCGGGGAGCTGTTTTTT. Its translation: CASSQLGQENIGELFF.

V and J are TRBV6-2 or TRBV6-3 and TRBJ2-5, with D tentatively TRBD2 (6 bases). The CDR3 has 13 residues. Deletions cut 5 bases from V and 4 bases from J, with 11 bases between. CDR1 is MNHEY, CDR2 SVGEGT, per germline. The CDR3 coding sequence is TGTGCCAGCAGTGGGACTTTAAGAGAGACCCAGTACTTC. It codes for CASSGTLRETQYF.

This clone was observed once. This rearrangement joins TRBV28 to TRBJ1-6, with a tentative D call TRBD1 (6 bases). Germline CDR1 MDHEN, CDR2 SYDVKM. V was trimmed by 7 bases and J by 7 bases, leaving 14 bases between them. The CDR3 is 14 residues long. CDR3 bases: TGTGCCAGCACCCTTTGGGGGACAAATTCACCCCTCCACTTT. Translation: CASTLWGTNSPLHF.

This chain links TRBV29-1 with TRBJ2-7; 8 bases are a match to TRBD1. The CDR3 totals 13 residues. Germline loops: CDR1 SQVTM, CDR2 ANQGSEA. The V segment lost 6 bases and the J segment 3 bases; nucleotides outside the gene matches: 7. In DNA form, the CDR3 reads TGCAGCGTGCGATGGACAGGGCTCTACGAGCAGTACTTC. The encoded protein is CSVRWTGLYEQYF.

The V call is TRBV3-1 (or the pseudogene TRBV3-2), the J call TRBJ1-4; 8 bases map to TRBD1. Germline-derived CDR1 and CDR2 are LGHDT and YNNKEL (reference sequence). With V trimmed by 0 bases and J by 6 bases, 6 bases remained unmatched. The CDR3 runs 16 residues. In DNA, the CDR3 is TGTGCCAGCAGCCAAGATTCGGGCAGGGGGCATGAAAAACTGTTTTTT. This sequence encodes CASSQDSGRGHEKLFF.

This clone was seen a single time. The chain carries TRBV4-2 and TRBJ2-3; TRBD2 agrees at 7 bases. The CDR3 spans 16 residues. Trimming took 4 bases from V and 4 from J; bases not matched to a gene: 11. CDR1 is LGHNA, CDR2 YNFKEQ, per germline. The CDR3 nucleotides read TGTGCCAGCAGCCTGCAGGCGGGGGAAGGGGCAGATACGCAGTATTTT. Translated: CASSLQAGEGADTQYF.

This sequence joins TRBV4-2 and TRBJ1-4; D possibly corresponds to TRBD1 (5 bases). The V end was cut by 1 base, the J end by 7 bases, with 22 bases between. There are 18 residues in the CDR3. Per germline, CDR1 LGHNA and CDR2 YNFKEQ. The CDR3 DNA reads TGTGCCAGCAGCCAAGGGTATACGACGGGGGGATCTAGTGAAAAACTGTTTTTT. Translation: CASSQGYTTGGSSEKLFF.

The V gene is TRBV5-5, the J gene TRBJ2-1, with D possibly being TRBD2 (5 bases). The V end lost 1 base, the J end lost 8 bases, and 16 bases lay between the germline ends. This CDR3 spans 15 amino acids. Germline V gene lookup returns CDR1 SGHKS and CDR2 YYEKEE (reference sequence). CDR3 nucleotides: TGTGCCAGCAGCTTGTATGTAGGCCGGGAAGATGAGCAGTTCTTC. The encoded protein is CASSLYVGREDEQFF. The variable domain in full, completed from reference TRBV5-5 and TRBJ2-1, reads DAGVTQSPTHLIKTRGQQVTLRCSPISGHKSVSWYQQVLGQGPQFIFQYYEKEERGRGNFPDRFSARQFPNYSSELNVNALLLGDSALYLCASSLYVGREDEQFFGPGTRLTVL.

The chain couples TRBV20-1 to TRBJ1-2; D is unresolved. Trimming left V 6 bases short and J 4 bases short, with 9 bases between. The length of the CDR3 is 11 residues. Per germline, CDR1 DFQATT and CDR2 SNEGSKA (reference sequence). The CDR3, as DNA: TGCAGTGCGCGAACAGTCTATGGCTACACCTTC. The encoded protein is CSARTVYGYTF.

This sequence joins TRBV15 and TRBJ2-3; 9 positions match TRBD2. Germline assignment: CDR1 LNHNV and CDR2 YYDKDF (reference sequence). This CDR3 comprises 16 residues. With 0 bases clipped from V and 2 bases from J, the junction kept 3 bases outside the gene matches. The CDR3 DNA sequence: TGTGCCACCAGCAGAGATCCTAGCGGGGCCACAGATACGCAGTATTTT. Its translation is CATSRDPSGATDTQYF.

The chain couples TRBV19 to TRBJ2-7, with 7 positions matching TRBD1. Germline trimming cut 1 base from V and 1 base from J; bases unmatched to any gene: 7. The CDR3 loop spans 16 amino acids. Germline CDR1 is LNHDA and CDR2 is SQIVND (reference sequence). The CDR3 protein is CASSIVHGTASYEQYF. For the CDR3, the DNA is TGTGCCAGTAGTATAGTACACGGGACAGCTTCCTACGAGCAGTACTTC.

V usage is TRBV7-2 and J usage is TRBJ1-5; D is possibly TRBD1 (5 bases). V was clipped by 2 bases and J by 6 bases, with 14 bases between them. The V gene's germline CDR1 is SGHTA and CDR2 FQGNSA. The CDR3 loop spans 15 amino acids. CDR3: CASSLRRGEGQPQHF. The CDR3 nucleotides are TGTGCCAGCAGCTTACGCCGGGGGGAGGGTCAGCCCCAGCATTTT.

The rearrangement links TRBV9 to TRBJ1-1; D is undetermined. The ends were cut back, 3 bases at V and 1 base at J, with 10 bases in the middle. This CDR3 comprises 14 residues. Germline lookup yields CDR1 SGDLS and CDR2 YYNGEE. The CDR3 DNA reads TGTGCCAGCAGCGAAGGTCGGAGGAACACTGAAGCTTTCTTT. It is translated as CASSEGRRNTEAFF. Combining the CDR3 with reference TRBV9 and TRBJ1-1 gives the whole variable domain DSGVTQTPKHLITATGQRVTLRCSPRSGDLSVYWYQQSLDQGLQFLIQYYNGEERAKGNILERFSAQQFPDLHSELNLSSLELGDSALYFCASSEGRRNTEAFFGQGTRLTVV.